This T cell receptor (beta chain) was sequenced during a study of CD8 T cells in ankylosing spondylitis. Study results and caveats: Among TCR beta sequences, a motif of eight highly homologous variants appeared characteristic of ankylosing spondylitis blood.

V dropped 8 bases and J dropped 5; count of bases not matched to a gene: 11. The CDR3 extends over 14 amino acids. Looked up from germline, CDR1 is SGHNT and CDR2 is YENEEA. This clonotype was seen a handful of times. Its antigen is not known. Each CDR3 protein is one row after TCRdb ran MiXCR on the 5' RACE reads. The sample has roughly 370,000 distinct CDR3 sequences, around 24% seen once; the top ten hold 16%. Sequenced material: blood, either unsorted or a sorted T cell fraction (not recorded which). This chain uses TRBV11-3 with TRBJ1-1, with 7 nucleotides matching TRBD1. The clonotype comes from a male donor with ankylosing spondylitis. The CDR3 DNA is TGTGCCAGCCAGGGGATAGGACAGGCGACTGAAGCTTTCTTT. This translates into CASQGIGQATEAFF.